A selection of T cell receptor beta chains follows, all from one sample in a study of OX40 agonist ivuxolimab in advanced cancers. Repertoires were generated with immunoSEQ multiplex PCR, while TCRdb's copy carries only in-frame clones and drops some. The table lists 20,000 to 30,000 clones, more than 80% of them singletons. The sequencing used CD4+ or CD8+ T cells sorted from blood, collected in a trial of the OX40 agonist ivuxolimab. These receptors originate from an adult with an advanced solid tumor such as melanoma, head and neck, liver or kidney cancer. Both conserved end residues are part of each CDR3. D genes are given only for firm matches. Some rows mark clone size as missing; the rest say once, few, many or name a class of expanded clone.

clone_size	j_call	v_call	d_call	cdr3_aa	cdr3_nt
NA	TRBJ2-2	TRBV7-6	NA	CASSLGFQGNTGELFF	TGTGCCAGCAGCTTAGGATTTCAGGGGAACACCGGGGAGCTGTTTTTT
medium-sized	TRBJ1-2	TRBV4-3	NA	CASSQGDRGRDNYGYTF	TGCGCCAGCAGCCAGGGGGATAGGGGAAGGGATAACTATGGCTACACCTTC
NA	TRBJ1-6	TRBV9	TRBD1	CASSVDRGQNSPLHF	TGTGCCAGCAGCGTCGACAGGGGACAAAATTCACCCCTCCACTTT
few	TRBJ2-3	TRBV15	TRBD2	CATSRDDSGGSTDTQYF	TGTGCCACCAGCAGAGACGATAGCGGGGGGAGCACAGATACGCAGTATTTT
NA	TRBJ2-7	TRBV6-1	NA	CASSVGLAGEQYF	TGTGCCAGCAGTGTAGGCCTAGCTGGCGAGCAGTACTTC
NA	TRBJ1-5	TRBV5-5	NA	CASSLGAFDPNQPQHF	TGTGCCAGCAGCTTAGGGGCATTTGATCCGAATCAGCCCCAGCATTTT
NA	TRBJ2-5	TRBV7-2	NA	CASSLGTATKETQYF	TGTGCCAGCAGCTTAGGGACGGCGACAAAAGAGACCCAGTACTTC
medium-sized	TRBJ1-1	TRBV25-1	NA	CASSAGGPTRSINTEAFF	TGTGCCAGCAGTGCTGGGGGCCCTACCCGCTCCATTAACACTGAAGCTTTCTTT
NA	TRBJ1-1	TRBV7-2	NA	CASSLASGLNTEAFF	TGTGCCAGCAGCTTAGCATCCGGATTGAACACTGAAGCTTTCTTT
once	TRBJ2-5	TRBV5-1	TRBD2	CASSLLLAGGDWGQETQYF	TGCGCCAGCAGCTTGTTACTAGCGGGGGGAGATTGGGGCCAAGAGACCCAGTACTTC